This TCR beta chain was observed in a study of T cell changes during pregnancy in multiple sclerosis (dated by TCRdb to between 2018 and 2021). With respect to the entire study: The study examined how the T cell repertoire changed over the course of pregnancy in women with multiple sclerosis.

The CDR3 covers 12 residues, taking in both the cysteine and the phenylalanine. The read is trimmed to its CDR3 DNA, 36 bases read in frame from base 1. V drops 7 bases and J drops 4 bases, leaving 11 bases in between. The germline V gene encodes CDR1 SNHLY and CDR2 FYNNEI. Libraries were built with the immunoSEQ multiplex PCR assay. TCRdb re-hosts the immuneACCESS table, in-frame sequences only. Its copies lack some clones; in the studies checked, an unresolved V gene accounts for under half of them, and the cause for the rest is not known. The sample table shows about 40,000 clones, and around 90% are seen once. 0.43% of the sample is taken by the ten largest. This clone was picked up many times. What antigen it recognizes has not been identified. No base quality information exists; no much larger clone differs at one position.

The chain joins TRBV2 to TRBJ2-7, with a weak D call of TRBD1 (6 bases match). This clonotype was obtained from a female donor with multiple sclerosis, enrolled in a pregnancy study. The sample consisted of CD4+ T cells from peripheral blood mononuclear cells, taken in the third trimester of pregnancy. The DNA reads TGTGCCAGCAATGTACAGGGTTACGAGCAGTACTTC. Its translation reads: CASNVQGYEQYF.